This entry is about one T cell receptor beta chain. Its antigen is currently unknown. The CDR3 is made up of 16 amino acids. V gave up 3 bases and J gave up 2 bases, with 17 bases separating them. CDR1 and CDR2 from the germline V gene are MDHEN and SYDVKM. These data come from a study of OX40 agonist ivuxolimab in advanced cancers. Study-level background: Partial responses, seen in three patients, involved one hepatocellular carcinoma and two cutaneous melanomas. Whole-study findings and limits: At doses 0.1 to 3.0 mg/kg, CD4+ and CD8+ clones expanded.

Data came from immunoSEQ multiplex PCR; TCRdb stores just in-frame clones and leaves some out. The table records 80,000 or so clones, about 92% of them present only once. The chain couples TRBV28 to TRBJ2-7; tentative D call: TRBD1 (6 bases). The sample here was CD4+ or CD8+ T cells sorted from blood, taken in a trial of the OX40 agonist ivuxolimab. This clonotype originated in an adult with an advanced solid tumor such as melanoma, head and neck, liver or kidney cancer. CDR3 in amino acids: CASSFDPGVVTYEQYF. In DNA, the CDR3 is TGTGCCAGCAGTTTTGACCCAGGGGTAGTAACCTACGAGCAGTACTTC.